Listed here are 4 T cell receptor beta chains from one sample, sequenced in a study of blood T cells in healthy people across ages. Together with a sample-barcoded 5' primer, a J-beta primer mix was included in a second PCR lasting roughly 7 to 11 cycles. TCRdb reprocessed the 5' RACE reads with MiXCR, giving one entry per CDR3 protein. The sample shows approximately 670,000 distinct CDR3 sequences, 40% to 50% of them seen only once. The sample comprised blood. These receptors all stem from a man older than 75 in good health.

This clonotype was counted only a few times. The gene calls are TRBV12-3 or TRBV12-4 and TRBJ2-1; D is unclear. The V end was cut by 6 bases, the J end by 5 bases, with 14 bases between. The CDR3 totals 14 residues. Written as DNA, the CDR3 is TGTGCCAGCAGACCCTCTCCAGCTAACAATGAGCAGTTCTTC. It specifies CASRPSPANNEQFF.

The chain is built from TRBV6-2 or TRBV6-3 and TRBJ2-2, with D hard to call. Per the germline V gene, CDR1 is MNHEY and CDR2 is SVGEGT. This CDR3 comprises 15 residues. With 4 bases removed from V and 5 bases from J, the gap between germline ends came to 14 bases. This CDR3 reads CASSFVPVGTGELFF. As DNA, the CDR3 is TGTGCCAGCAGTTTTGTCCCAGTTGGGACCGGGGAGCTGTTTTTT.

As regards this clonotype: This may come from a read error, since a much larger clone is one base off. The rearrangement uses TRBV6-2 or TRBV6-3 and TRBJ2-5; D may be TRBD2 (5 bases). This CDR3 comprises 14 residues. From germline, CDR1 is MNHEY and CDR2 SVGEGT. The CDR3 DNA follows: TGTGCCAGCAGCTTCGATCTAGCTGAATACGAGCAGTGCTTC. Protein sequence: CASSFDLAEYEQCF.

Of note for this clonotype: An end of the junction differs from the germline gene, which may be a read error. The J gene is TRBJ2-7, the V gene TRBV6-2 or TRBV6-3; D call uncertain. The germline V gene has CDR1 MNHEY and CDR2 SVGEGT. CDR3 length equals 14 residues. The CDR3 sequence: CASGYGLERYEQYF. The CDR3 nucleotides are TGTGCCAGCGGTTACGGTCTTGAACGGTACGAGCAGTACTTC.